Listed below are T cell receptor beta chains from one sample, sequenced in a study of T cell responses to AZD1222 COVID-19 vaccine. Assay used: immunoSEQ multiplex PCR; TCRdb lists only in-frame clones, some missing. This sample has more than 95,000 clones, with more than 85% found just once. This material consisted of peripheral blood, taken on day 0 of AZD1222 vaccination. The receptors come from an adult in good health. CDR3s include the opening cysteine and the closing phenylalanine or tryptophan. Fields, in order: J gene, V gene, CDR3 length, D gene, clone size, CDR3 DNA, CDR3 protein. D genes are given only for firm matches. Not all rows give a size; the values are once, few, many and, for expanded clones, a class.

>TRBJ1-3|TRBV28|13|-|-
TGTGCCAGCCGAGGGGGCTCTGGAAACACCATATATTTT
CASRGGSGNTIYF
>TRBJ2-1|TRBV11-2|16|-|-
TGTGCCAGCAGCCCCCACAGTGTGGGGGGTCTGGATGAGCAGTTCTTC
CASSPHSVGGLDEQFF
>TRBJ2-7|TRBV11-3|13|-|-
TGTGCCAGCAGCTTACAACAGGGTTACGAGCAGTACTTC
CASSLQQGYEQYF
>TRBJ1-5|TRBV4-2|15|-|-
TGTGCCAGCAGCCAACGGGGGGATAGCAATCAGCCCCAGCATTTT
CASSQRGDSNQPQHF
>TRBJ1-2|TRBV2|12|-|-
TGTGCCAGCAGTGAACGTCAGTATGGCTACACCTTC
CASSERQYGYTF
>TRBJ2-1|TRBV6-4|15|-|-
TGTGCCAGCAGTGACTCGTTGGGGCCGAGAAAAGAGCAGTTCTTC
CASSDSLGPRKEQFF
>TRBJ1-3|TRBV6-1|15|-|-
TGTGCCAGCAGTGAAGGACGGACCTCTGGAAACACCATATATTTT
CASSEGRTSGNTIYF
>TRBJ1-1|TRBV20-1|12|-|-
TGCAGTGCTAGTGGGCAGGCCCTGGGAGCTTTCTTT
CSASGQALGAFF
>TRBJ2-7|TRBV6-5|13|TRBD1|-
TGTGCCAGCAAGGGGGCGAACTCCTACGAGCAGTACTTC
CASKGANSYEQYF
>TRBJ1-3|TRBV15|15|TRBD1|-
TGTGCCACCAGCAGAAGGACAGGGGACGGAAACACCATATATTTT
CATSRRTGDGNTIYF
>TRBJ1-2|TRBV29-1|11|-|-
TGCAGCGTCCAAGGGGCCGAAGGCTACACCTTC
CSVQGAEGYTF
>TRBJ2-7|TRBV6-5|14|-|-
TGTGCCAGCAGACCCGACAGGAGCTCCTACGAGCAGTACTTC
CASRPDRSSYEQYF
>TRBJ2-7|TRBV28|14|-|-
TGTGCCAGCAGTCCGCCAAGCTCGAACTACGAGCAGTACTTC
CASSPPSSNYEQYF
>TRBJ2-5|TRBV3-1/TRBV3-2|16|-|few
TGTGCCAGCAGCCAAGATCGGGCTAGTGGCTTTGTGGCCCAGTACTTC
CASSQDRASGFVAQYF
>TRBJ1-1|TRBV14|16|-|-
TGTGCCAGCAGCCAAGATTCGAGAGTCATGAACACTGAAGCTTTCTTT
CASSQDSRVMNTEAFF
>TRBJ2-7|TRBV27|12|TRBD1|-
TGTGCCACCCGACAGGGAAGCTACGAGCAGTACTTC
CATRQGSYEQYF
>TRBJ1-2|TRBV21-1|12|-|-
TGTGCCAGCAGCAAAGGAGGGGGGAGCTACACCTTC
CASSKGGGSYTF
>TRBJ1-5|TRBV12-3/TRBV12-4|13|-|-
TGTGCCAGCAGTTTAGTCTGGGATCAGCCCCAGCATTTT
CASSLVWDQPQHF